The sequence of this T cell receptor beta chain was determined in a study of neoadjuvant nivolumab and ipilimumab in lung cancer. Study-level points and caveats: Only a small number of samples underwent TCR sequencing. Pathologic regression was not significantly tied to TCR clonality.

Method: immunoSEQ multiplex PCR; TCRdb's copy keeps in-frame clones and lacks some. Among roughly 18,000 clones, over 70% were seen once, and the ten largest hold approximately 2.1%. Germline values: CDR1 SQVTM, CDR2 ANQGSEA. CDR3 length: 13 residues. Between the trimmed V and J ends, which lost 6 bases and 5 bases, there was a span of 16 bases. As concerns this clone: Its target is not known.

The sequence was collected from an adult with non-small cell lung cancer. V gene TRBV29-1 combines with J gene TRBJ1-2, with D possibly TRBD1 on 5 matching bases. The sample here was peripheral blood, taken before neoadjuvant nivolumab, alone or with ipilimumab. The CDR3 here is CSVVAGNPYGYTF. The CDR3 nucleotides read TGCAGCGTGGTTGCAGGGAACCCTTATGGCTACACCTTC.